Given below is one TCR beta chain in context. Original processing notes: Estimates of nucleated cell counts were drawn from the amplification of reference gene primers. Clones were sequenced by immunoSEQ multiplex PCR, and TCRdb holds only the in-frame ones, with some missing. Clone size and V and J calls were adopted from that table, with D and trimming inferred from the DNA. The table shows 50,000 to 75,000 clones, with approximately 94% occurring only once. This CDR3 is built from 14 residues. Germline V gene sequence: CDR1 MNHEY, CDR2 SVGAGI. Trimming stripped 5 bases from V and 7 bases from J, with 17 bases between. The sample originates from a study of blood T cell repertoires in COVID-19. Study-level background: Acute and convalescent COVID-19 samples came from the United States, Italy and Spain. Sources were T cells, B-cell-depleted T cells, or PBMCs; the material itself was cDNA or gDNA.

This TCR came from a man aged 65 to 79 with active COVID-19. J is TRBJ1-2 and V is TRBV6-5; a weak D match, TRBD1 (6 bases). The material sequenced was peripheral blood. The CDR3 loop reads CASSTTTGFGGYTF. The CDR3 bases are TGTGCCAGCAGTACCACAACAGGGTTTGGTGGCTACACCTTC.